These T cell receptor beta chains were read from a single sample in a study of response to subunit inactivated influenza vaccine. TCRdb reanalysed the RT-PCR reads using MiXCR and keeps one entry per CDR3 protein. The repertoire holds approximately 500,000 distinct CDR3 sequences, with approximately 13% as singletons. The sample here was PBMCs from blood, taken about 40 days after vaccination. Receptors originate from a man aged 50 to 59 who received an inactivated influenza vaccine. Both conserved end residues are part of each CDR3. The order of the fields is CDR3 DNA, CDR3 protein, clone size, V gene, J gene, CDR3 length, D gene. The D gene is left open where the match is weak. Clone size, where shown, is once, few, many, or a class for clones that have expanded.

TGCAGCGTTGAAGGGCCGTCCTACGAGCAGTACTTC	CSVEGPSYEQYF	NA	TRBV29-1	TRBJ2-7	12	NA
TGTGCCAGCAGCTTAGTGGGCTTGACTAGCACAGATACGCAGTATTTT	CASSLVGLTSTDTQYF	NA	TRBV13	TRBJ2-3	16	NA
TGTGCCAGCAGCTTACTTCAGGAGGGCTTGCCAGATACGCAGTATTTT	CASSLLQEGLPDTQYF	NA	TRBV7-3	TRBJ2-3	16	NA
TGTGCCAGCAGTTCGAGCGGGAGTAGAGATACGCAGTATTTT	CASSSSGSRDTQYF	many	TRBV12-3/TRBV12-4	TRBJ2-3	14	TRBD2
TGCAGCGTTTGGCAGGGACGGAACACTGAAGCTTTCTTT	CSVWQGRNTEAFF	NA	TRBV29-1	TRBJ1-1	13	NA
TGCGCCAGCAGCTCCGGCGGGACAGGGGGTTCTGGGGCCAACGTCCTGACTTTC	CASSSGGTGGSGANVLTF	few	TRBV5-1	TRBJ2-6	18	TRBD1
TGTGCCAGCAGTTTCACCGGGACAGGGGGCGAGCAGTACTTC	CASSFTGTGGEQYF	NA	TRBV28	TRBJ2-7	14	TRBD1
TGTGCCAGCAGCTTGCCGGGGGGTGCTAGCGGGAGGGACAATGAGCAGTTCTTC	CASSLPGGASGRDNEQFF	NA	TRBV5-6	TRBJ2-1	18	TRBD2
TGCGCCAGCAGCTTACAGGGGCCTGGGAACACTGAAGCTTTCTTT	CASSLQGPGNTEAFF	many	TRBV5-1	TRBJ1-1	15	TRBD1
TGTGCCAGCACATTGAGGAACACTGAAGCTTTCTTT	CASTLRNTEAFF	NA	TRBV28	TRBJ1-1	12	NA
TGCGCCAGCAGCTGGGGGGCCGGGGTCGATACGCAGTATTTT	CASSWGAGVDTQYF	few	TRBV4-1	TRBJ2-3	14	NA
TGCGCCAGCAGGGAAGGGACGGCGGCTTACTACGAGCAGTACTTC	CASREGTAAYYEQYF	few	TRBV5-1	TRBJ2-7	15	NA
TGCGCCAGCAGCCCGCCGGGGCACCCGGGGAATGAGCAGTTCTTC	CASSPPGHPGNEQFF	NA	TRBV5-1	TRBJ2-1	15	NA
TGTGCCAGCAGCTTCCCAAGCGGGAGGGTGCAGTACTTC	CASSFPSGRVQYF	few	TRBV7-2	TRBJ2-7	13	TRBD2
TGTGCCAGCAGCTGGGCGGCGGGGGAGACCCAGTACTTC	CASSWAAGETQYF	few	TRBV7-2	TRBJ2-5	13	NA
TGCGCCAGCAGCCAAGATGGGACAGCAGGACAGCCCCAGCATTTT	CASSQDGTAGQPQHF	few	TRBV4-1	TRBJ1-5	15	TRBD1
TGCAGTGCTAGAGATGGGTTAGTCGCTAGCACAGATACGCAGTATTTT	CSARDGLVASTDTQYF	many	TRBV20-1	TRBJ2-3	16	NA